The clone carrying this T cell receptor beta chain was recorded a few times. Unique molecular identifiers featured in how the TCRbeta library was prepared. MiXCR, applied by TCRdb to the PCR reads, yields one record per CDR3 protein. The sample includes 500,000 or so distinct CDR3 sequences, 32% of them seen just once. The CDR3 sequence is 19 residues long. Germline V lookup: CDR1 SQVTM, CDR2 ANQGSEA. V shed 2 bases and J 3 bases; nucleotides not matched to a gene: 19. This record belongs to a study of T-cell reconstitution after alpha-beta-depleted transplantation in children. The sequences come from PBMCs from the stem cell graft donor, collected from the stem cell graft. This sequence was found in a human donor who donated a stem cell graft to a child with aplastic anemia. The rearrangement joins TRBV29-1 to TRBJ2-7; TRBD2 matches 10 bases. CDR3 DNA: TGCAGCGTTGAAAAGTCGGTAGGAGTAGCGGGAGGTGGTGGCTACGAGCAGTACTTC. Translating it yields CSVEKSVGVAGGGGYEQYF.